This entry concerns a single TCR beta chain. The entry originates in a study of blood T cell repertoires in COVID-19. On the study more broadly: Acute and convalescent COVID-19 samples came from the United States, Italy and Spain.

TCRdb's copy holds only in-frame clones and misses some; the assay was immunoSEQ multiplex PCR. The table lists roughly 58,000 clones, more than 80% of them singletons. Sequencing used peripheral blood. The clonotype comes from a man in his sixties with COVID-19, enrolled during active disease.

The CDR3 nucleotides read TGTGCCAGCAGTAGGGGAGGGGCTGAGGCCAAAAACATTCAGTACTTC. Protein sequence: CASSRGGAEAKNIQYF. This chain connects TRBV7-2 to TRBJ2-4; 7 bases align to TRBD2. The CDR3 sequence is 16 residues long. Germline CDR1 is SGHTA and CDR2 is FQGNSA. Trimming took 6 bases from V and 1 from J; bases not matched to a gene: 9.